The T cell receptor (beta chain) under discussion was sequenced for a study of CD8 T cells in Susac syndrome. Study details: When blood was drawn, the patients with Susac syndrome were therapy-naive, on corticosteroids, or on intravenous immunoglobulin alone.

The V gene lost 2 bases and the J gene lost 3 bases, with 11 bases spanning the gap. CDR3 length: 15 residues. Germline V gives CDR1 SNHLY, CDR2 FYNNEI. It was with random hexamers that roughly 0.45 to 1 ug RNA was reverse transcribed. It was immunoSEQ multiplex PCR that amplified TCR beta CDR3 across 54 Vbeta and 13 Jbeta. TCRdb reprocessed the immunoSEQ multiplex PCR reads via MiXCR and lists one record per CDR3 protein. The sample records tens of thousands of distinct CDR3 sequences, around 93% being singletons. This chain links TRBV2 with TRBJ1-5; D unclear. This TCR derives from a human donor with Susac syndrome. Sequencing was done on a sample of CD4+ T cells from PBMCs. As DNA, the CDR3 is TGTGCCAGCAGTGAACGGTTCCTCCTCAATCAGCCCCAGCATTTT. Protein sequence: CASSERFLLNQPQHF.